This is a list of T cell receptor beta chains from one sample in a study of post-analysis software for immune sequencing data. TCRdb itself ran the PCR reads through MiXCR, one entry per CDR3 protein. The sample yields about 500,000 distinct CDR3 sequences, under 55% seen once. Sequencing input: blood. The receptors shown here come from a girl between 10 and 17 years old with multiple sclerosis. Each CDR3 is given with its conserved first and last residue. Fields, in order: J gene, D gene, clone size, V gene, CDR3 protein, CDR3 DNA. A D gene is named only where the DNA matches it firmly. A row's size may be missing; if present it is once, few, many or a size class.

J gene: TRBJ2-7; D gene: NA; clone size: NA; V gene: TRBV28; CDR3 protein: CASSSPRRTSYEQYF; CDR3 DNA: TGTGCCAGCAGTTCGCCTCGGAGGACCTCCTACGAGCAGTACTTC
J gene: TRBJ2-5; D gene: TRBD2; clone size: NA; V gene: TRBV9; CDR3 protein: CASSAALAGGQETQYF; CDR3 DNA: TGTGCCAGCAGCGCAGCCTTAGCGGGAGGGCAAGAGACCCAGTACTTC
J gene: TRBJ2-7; D gene: NA; clone size: many; V gene: TRBV4-2; CDR3 protein: CASSQEGTPYEQYF; CDR3 DNA: TGTGCCAGCAGCCAAGAGGGCACCCCCTACGAGCAGTACTTC
J gene: TRBJ2-1; D gene: NA; clone size: NA; V gene: TRBV9; CDR3 protein: CASTQVTGPYNEQFF; CDR3 DNA: TGTGCCAGCACCCAAGTTACAGGGCCCTACAATGAGCAGTTCTTC
J gene: TRBJ1-2; D gene: NA; clone size: NA; V gene: TRBV28; CDR3 protein: CASSLLTGRRLDGYTF; CDR3 DNA: TGTGCCAGCAGTTTACTCACAGGGCGGAGGCTGGATGGCTACACCTTC
J gene: TRBJ2-1; D gene: TRBD2; clone size: NA; V gene: TRBV6-6; CDR3 protein: CASTPLAGGGYNEQFF; CDR3 DNA: TGTGCCAGCACCCCCTTAGCGGGAGGAGGTTACAATGAGCAGTTCTTC
J gene: TRBJ2-1; D gene: NA; clone size: few; V gene: TRBV29-1; CDR3 protein: CSVEGDLSNAYNEQFF; CDR3 DNA: TGCAGCGTTGAAGGCGACCTTTCCAACGCCTACAATGAGCAGTTCTTC
J gene: TRBJ2-7; D gene: NA; clone size: few; V gene: TRBV7-2; CDR3 protein: CASSRAGRYEQYF; CDR3 DNA: TGTGCCAGCAGCCGGGCGGGGAGATACGAGCAGTACTTC
J gene: TRBJ1-4; D gene: NA; clone size: few; V gene: TRBV15; CDR3 protein: CATSRDRSGGTNEKLFF; CDR3 DNA: TGTGCCACCAGCAGAGATAGGAGTGGGGGCACTAATGAAAAACTGTTTTTT
J gene: TRBJ2-1; D gene: TRBD2; clone size: NA; V gene: TRBV7-3; CDR3 protein: CASSPYLGSGRHNEQFF; CDR3 DNA: TGTGCCAGCAGCCCATACCTAGGGAGCGGGAGACACAATGAGCAGTTCTTC
J gene: TRBJ2-1; D gene: TRBD1; clone size: few; V gene: TRBV5-1; CDR3 protein: CASSLNPGTGHNEQFF; CDR3 DNA: TGCGCCAGCAGCTTGAATCCCGGGACAGGTCACAATGAGCAGTTCTTC
J gene: TRBJ2-7; D gene: NA; clone size: NA; V gene: TRBV11-2; CDR3 protein: CANSLTPYEQYF; CDR3 DNA: TGTGCCAACAGCCTAACCCCCTACGAGCAGTACTTC
J gene: TRBJ2-1; D gene: TRBD2; clone size: few; V gene: TRBV18; CDR3 protein: CASSPQPGLAANEQFF; CDR3 DNA: TGTGCCAGCTCACCGCAACCGGGACTAGCGGCCAATGAGCAGTTCTTC
J gene: TRBJ2-6; D gene: TRBD1; clone size: few; V gene: TRBV20-1; CDR3 protein: CSATGQGPIHVLTF; CDR3 DNA: TGCAGTGCGACCGGACAGGGGCCTATCCACGTCCTGACTTTC
J gene: TRBJ2-1; D gene: TRBD2; clone size: few; V gene: TRBV7-2; CDR3 protein: CASSLSGGLAGGLDNEQFF; CDR3 DNA: TGTGCCAGCAGCTTATCGGGGGGACTAGCGGGAGGTCTGGACAATGAGCAGTTCTTC
J gene: TRBJ2-3; D gene: NA; clone size: NA; V gene: TRBV11-2; CDR3 protein: CASSLREGIDTQYF; CDR3 DNA: TGTGCCAGCAGCTTGCGGGAAGGCATAGATACGCAGTATTTT
J gene: TRBJ2-1; D gene: TRBD1; clone size: few; V gene: TRBV29-1; CDR3 protein: CSVDGSGTGGYEQFF; CDR3 DNA: TGCAGCGTTGATGGGTCCGGGACAGGGGGCTATGAGCAGTTCTTC
J gene: TRBJ2-7; D gene: NA; clone size: few; V gene: TRBV6-5; CDR3 protein: CASSYSVSGSEQYF; CDR3 DNA: TGTGCCAGCAGTTACTCGGTTTCAGGGTCCGAGCAGTACTTC
J gene: TRBJ2-4; D gene: NA; clone size: few; V gene: TRBV20-1; CDR3 protein: CSTPGASLAKNIQYF; CDR3 DNA: TGCAGTACTCCCGGGGCTAGTCTAGCCAAAAACATTCAGTACTTC
J gene: TRBJ2-1; D gene: TRBD2; clone size: NA; V gene: TRBV7-2; CDR3 protein: CASSLAGLAGEQFF; CDR3 DNA: TGTGCCAGCAGCTTAGCCGGACTAGCGGGAGAGCAGTTCTTC
J gene: TRBJ2-3; D gene: NA; clone size: few; V gene: TRBV5-5; CDR3 protein: CASSLAKRAATQYF; CDR3 DNA: TGTGCCAGCAGCTTGGCCAAGAGGGCAGCTACGCAGTATTTT
J gene: TRBJ2-7; D gene: TRBD2; clone size: once; V gene: TRBV20-1; CDR3 protein: CSASRTSGASYEQYF; CDR3 DNA: TGCAGTGCTAGTCGGACTAGCGGGGCGTCCTACGAGCAGTACTTC
J gene: TRBJ2-7; D gene: TRBD1; clone size: few; V gene: TRBV6-5; CDR3 protein: CASSRDRGLREQYF; CDR3 DNA: TGTGCCAGCAGTCGAGACAGGGGGCTTAGGGAGCAGTACTTC
J gene: TRBJ2-7; D gene: TRBD1; clone size: NA; V gene: TRBV7-6; CDR3 protein: CASSFQDRTYEQYF; CDR3 DNA: TGTGCCAGCAGCTTCCAGGACAGGACCTACGAGCAGTACTTC
J gene: TRBJ2-3; D gene: TRBD2; clone size: NA; V gene: TRBV6-2/TRBV6-3; CDR3 protein: CASSYSLAGGGDTDTQYF; CDR3 DNA: TGTGCCAGCAGTTATTCGCTAGCGGGAGGAGGGGACACAGATACGCAGTATTTT
J gene: TRBJ1-1; D gene: NA; clone size: NA; V gene: TRBV5-1; CDR3 protein: CASSRDSLNTEAFF; CDR3 DNA: TGCGCCAGCAGCCGGGACTCTTTGAACACTGAAGCTTTCTTT
J gene: TRBJ2-7; D gene: TRBD1; clone size: NA; V gene: TRBV25-1; CDR3 protein: CASILPGQGTYEQYF; CDR3 DNA: TGTGCCAGCATTCTACCGGGACAGGGGACCTACGAGCAGTACTTC
J gene: TRBJ2-1; D gene: TRBD2; clone size: NA; V gene: TRBV10-3; CDR3 protein: CAISEWSGKNNEQFF; CDR3 DNA: TGTGCCATCAGTGAGTGGAGCGGGAAAAACAATGAGCAGTTCTTC
J gene: TRBJ1-2; D gene: NA; clone size: few; V gene: TRBV7-3; CDR3 protein: CASSLTMGSGYTF; CDR3 DNA: TGTGCCAGCAGCTTAACAATGGGGAGTGGCTACACCTTC
J gene: TRBJ2-7; D gene: TRBD1; clone size: NA; V gene: TRBV4-1; CDR3 protein: CASSQGGTGAGYEQYF; CDR3 DNA: TGCGCCAGCAGCCAAGGGGGAACAGGGGCAGGCTACGAGCAGTACTTC
J gene: TRBJ2-2; D gene: TRBD1; clone size: NA; V gene: TRBV7-3; CDR3 protein: CASSPGTGGNTGELFF; CDR3 DNA: TGTGCCAGCAGCCCCGGGACAGGGGGGAACACCGGGGAGCTGTTTTTT
J gene: TRBJ1-1; D gene: NA; clone size: NA; V gene: TRBV6-6; CDR3 protein: CASSLKGGTEAFF; CDR3 DNA: TGTGCCAGCAGTTTGAAGGGGGGAACTGAAGCTTTCTTT
J gene: TRBJ2-1; D gene: TRBD2; clone size: few; V gene: TRBV24-1; CDR3 protein: CATSEREDQFF; CDR3 DNA: TGTGCCACCAGTGAGCGGGAGGACCAGTTCTTC
J gene: TRBJ1-2; D gene: NA; clone size: NA; V gene: TRBV5-5; CDR3 protein: CAGSLVIRANYGYTF; CDR3 DNA: TGTGCCGGCAGCTTGGTGATCAGAGCTAACTATGGCTACACCTTC
J gene: TRBJ2-7; D gene: NA; clone size: NA; V gene: TRBV12-3/TRBV12-4; CDR3 protein: CASSYGGPYEQYF; CDR3 DNA: TGTGCCAGCAGCTATGGGGGGCCCTACGAGCAGTACTTC
J gene: TRBJ1-5; D gene: NA; clone size: NA; V gene: TRBV5-8; CDR3 protein: CASSLGRDRNQPQHF; CDR3 DNA: TGTGCCAGCAGCTTAGGCCGGGACCGAAATCAGCCCCAGCATTTT
J gene: TRBJ2-1; D gene: NA; clone size: NA; V gene: TRBV28; CDR3 protein: CASSYHMESGKEQFF; CDR3 DNA: TGTGCCAGCAGTTACCACATGGAGAGCGGAAAAGAGCAGTTCTTC
J gene: TRBJ1-2; D gene: TRBD1; clone size: NA; V gene: TRBV12-3/TRBV12-4; CDR3 protein: CASSFDRGLSYGYTF; CDR3 DNA: TGTGCCAGCAGTTTTGACAGGGGGCTGAGCTATGGCTACACCTTC
J gene: TRBJ2-1; D gene: TRBD2; clone size: NA; V gene: TRBV4-1; CDR3 protein: CASSQGGGYSAGDEQFF; CDR3 DNA: TGCGCCAGCAGCCAGGGTGGGGGGTACTCAGCGGGGGATGAGCAGTTCTTC
J gene: TRBJ1-1; D gene: NA; clone size: few; V gene: TRBV9; CDR3 protein: CASSAPGVGGAEAFF; CDR3 DNA: TGTGCCAGCAGCGCCCCCGGGGTTGGAGGCGCTGAAGCTTTCTTT
J gene: TRBJ1-4; D gene: TRBD1; clone size: NA; V gene: TRBV7-2; CDR3 protein: CASSLASTGGEKLFF; CDR3 DNA: TGTGCCAGCAGCTTAGCCTCTACAGGGGGCGAAAAACTGTTTTTT
J gene: TRBJ2-3; D gene: NA; clone size: NA; V gene: TRBV28; CDR3 protein: CASSSAGKPSTDTQYF; CDR3 DNA: TGTGCCAGCAGTTCGGCCGGGAAGCCTAGCACAGATACGCAGTATTTT
J gene: TRBJ2-3; D gene: NA; clone size: NA; V gene: TRBV29-1; CDR3 protein: CSVERGYQYF; CDR3 DNA: TGCAGCGTTGAAAGGGGCTACCAGTATTTT
J gene: TRBJ1-4; D gene: NA; clone size: NA; V gene: TRBV7-2; CDR3 protein: CASSLSWGRVGEKLFF; CDR3 DNA: TGTGCCAGCAGCTTATCGTGGGGACGGGTTGGGGAAAAACTGTTTTTT
J gene: TRBJ2-3; D gene: TRBD2; clone size: NA; V gene: TRBV7-2; CDR3 protein: CASTERGDTQYF; CDR3 DNA: TGTGCCAGCACCGAGCGGGGGGATACGCAGTATTTT
J gene: TRBJ2-7; D gene: NA; clone size: few; V gene: TRBV18; CDR3 protein: CASSRPASYEQYF; CDR3 DNA: TGTGCCAGCTCACGGCCAGCCTCCTACGAGCAGTACTTC
J gene: TRBJ2-3; D gene: TRBD2; clone size: NA; V gene: TRBV11-2; CDR3 protein: CASSKRGLAGVETDTQYF; CDR3 DNA: TGTGCCAGCAGCAAGAGGGGACTAGCGGGAGTGGAGACAGATACGCAGTATTTT
J gene: TRBJ1-2; D gene: TRBD1; clone size: few; V gene: TRBV29-1; CDR3 protein: CSAQGGTYGYTF; CDR3 DNA: TGCAGCGCTCAGGGGGGGACCTATGGCTACACCTTC
J gene: TRBJ2-7; D gene: NA; clone size: NA; V gene: TRBV7-2; CDR3 protein: CASSSRGGYEQYF; CDR3 DNA: TGTGCCAGCAGCTCCCGGGGAGGCTACGAGCAGTACTTC
J gene: TRBJ2-5; D gene: NA; clone size: NA; V gene: TRBV28; CDR3 protein: CASSPDKDKETQYF; CDR3 DNA: TGTGCCAGCAGTCCGGACAAGGACAAAGAGACCCAGTACTTC
J gene: TRBJ1-2; D gene: TRBD1; clone size: NA; V gene: TRBV29-1; CDR3 protein: CSVDRTGGELNHGYTF; CDR3 DNA: TGCAGCGTTGACCGGACAGGGGGCGAGCTTAACCATGGCTACACCTTC
J gene: TRBJ2-3; D gene: TRBD2; clone size: NA; V gene: TRBV4-2; CDR3 protein: CASSRPGLAGSSTDTQYF; CDR3 DNA: TGTGCCAGCAGCCGACCGGGACTAGCGGGTTCTAGCACAGATACGCAGTATTTT
J gene: TRBJ2-7; D gene: NA; clone size: NA; V gene: TRBV9; CDR3 protein: CASSVLGESSYEQYF; CDR3 DNA: TGTGCCAGCAGCGTTCTGGGGGAGTCCTCCTACGAGCAGTACTTC
J gene: TRBJ2-2; D gene: NA; clone size: NA; V gene: TRBV5-1; CDR3 protein: CASSSEAANTGELFF; CDR3 DNA: TGCGCCAGCAGCTCGGAGGCGGCGAACACCGGGGAGCTGTTTTTT